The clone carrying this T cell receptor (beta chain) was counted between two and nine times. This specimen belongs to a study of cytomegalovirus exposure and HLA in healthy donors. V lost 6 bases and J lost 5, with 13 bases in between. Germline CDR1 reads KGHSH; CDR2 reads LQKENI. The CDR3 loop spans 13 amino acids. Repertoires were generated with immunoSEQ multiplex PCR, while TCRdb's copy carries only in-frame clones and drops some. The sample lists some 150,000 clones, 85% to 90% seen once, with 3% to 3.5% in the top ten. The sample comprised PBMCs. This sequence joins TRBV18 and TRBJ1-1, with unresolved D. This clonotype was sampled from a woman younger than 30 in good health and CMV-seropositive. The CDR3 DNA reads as TGTGCCAGCTCCACGGCAGGTAATACTGAAGCTTTCTTT. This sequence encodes CASSTAGNTEAFF.